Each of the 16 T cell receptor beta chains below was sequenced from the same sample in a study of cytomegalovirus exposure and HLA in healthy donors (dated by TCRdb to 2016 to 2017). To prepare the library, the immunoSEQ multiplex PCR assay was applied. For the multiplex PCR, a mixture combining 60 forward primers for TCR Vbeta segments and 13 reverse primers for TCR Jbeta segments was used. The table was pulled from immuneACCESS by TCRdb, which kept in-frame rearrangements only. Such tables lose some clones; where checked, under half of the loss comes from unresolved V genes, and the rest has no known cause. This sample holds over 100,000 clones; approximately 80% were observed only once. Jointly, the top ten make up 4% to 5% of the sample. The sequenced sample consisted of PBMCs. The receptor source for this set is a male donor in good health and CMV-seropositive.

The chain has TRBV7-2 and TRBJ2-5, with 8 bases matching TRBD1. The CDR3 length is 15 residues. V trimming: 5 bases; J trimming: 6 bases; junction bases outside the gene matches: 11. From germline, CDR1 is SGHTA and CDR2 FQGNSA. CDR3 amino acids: CASSPLGRGRQTQYF. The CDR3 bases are TGTGCCAGCAGCCCCCTCGGCAGGGGGCGACAGACCCAGTACTTC.

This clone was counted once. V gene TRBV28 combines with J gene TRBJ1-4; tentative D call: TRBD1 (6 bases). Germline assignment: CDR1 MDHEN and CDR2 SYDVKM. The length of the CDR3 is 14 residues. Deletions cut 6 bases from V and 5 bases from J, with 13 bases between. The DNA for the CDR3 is TGTGCCAGCAGCATGGGACAACTGAATGAAAAACTGTTTTTT. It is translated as CASSMGQLNEKLFF.

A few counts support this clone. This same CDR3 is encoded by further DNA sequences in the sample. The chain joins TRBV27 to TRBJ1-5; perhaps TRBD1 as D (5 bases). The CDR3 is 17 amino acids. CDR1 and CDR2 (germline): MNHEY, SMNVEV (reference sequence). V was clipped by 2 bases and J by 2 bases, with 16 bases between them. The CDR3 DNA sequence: TGTGCCAGCAGTTTACGGTCCGGCAGGGCCGGCAATCAGCCCCAGCATTTT. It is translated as CASSLRSGRAGNQPQHF.

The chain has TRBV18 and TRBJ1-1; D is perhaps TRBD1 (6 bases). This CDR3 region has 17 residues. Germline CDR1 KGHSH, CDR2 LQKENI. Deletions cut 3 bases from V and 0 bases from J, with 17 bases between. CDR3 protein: CASSPAWDIALNTEAFF. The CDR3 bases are TGTGCCAGCTCACCCGCGTGGGACATAGCTTTGAACACTGAAGCTTTCTTT. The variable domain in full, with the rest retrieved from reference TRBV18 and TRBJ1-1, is NAGVMQNPRHLVRRRGQEARLRCSPMKGHSHVYWYRQLPEEGLKFMVYLQKENIIDESGMPKERFSAEFPKEGPSILRIQQVVRGDSAAYFCASSPAWDIALNTEAFFGQGTRLTVV.

The CDR3 DNA reads as TGTGCCAGCAGTTACAGGGGCCTCAACTCTGGAAACACCATATATTTT. Translated, it gives CASSYRGLNSGNTIYF. The rearrangement links TRBV6-5 to TRBJ1-3; D might be TRBD1 (5 bases). This CDR3 has 16 amino acids. Germline V gene data show CDR1 as MNHEY and CDR2 as SVGAGI. V lost 2 bases and J lost 0, with 11 bases in between.

CDR3 residues: CASSASSYNEQFF. The CDR3 DNA follows: TGTGCCAGCAGCGCTAGCAGCTACAATGAGCAGTTCTTC. The V and J genes are TRBV27 and TRBJ2-1; weak D call: TRBD2 (5 bases). The germline gives CDR1 MNHEY, CDR2 SMNVEV (reference sequence). The length of the CDR3 is 13 residues. The V end lost 6 bases, the J end lost 3 bases, and 9 bases lay between the germline ends.

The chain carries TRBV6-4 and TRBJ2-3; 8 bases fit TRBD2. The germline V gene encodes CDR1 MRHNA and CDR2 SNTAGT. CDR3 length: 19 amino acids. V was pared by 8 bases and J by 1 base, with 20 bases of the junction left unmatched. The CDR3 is CASSRTSLGSGGGTDTQYF. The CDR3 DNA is TGTGCCAGCTCTAGGACTAGCTTAGGGTCCGGAGGGGGCACAGATACGCAGTATTTT.

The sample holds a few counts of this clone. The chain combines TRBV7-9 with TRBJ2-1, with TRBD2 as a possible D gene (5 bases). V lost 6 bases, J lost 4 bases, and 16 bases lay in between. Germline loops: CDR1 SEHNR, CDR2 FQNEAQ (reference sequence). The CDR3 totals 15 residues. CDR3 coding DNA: TGTGCCAGCAGAGAAACTAGTTCAAAGTACAATGAGCAGTTCTTC. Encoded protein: CASRETSSKYNEQFF.

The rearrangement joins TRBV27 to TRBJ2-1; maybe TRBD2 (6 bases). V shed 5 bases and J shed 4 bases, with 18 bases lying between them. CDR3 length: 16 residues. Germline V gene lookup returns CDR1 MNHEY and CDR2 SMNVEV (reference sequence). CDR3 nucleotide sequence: TGTGCCAGCAGTCCCATGGACTACCCGGGGTACAATGAGCAGTTCTTC. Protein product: CASSPMDYPGYNEQFF.

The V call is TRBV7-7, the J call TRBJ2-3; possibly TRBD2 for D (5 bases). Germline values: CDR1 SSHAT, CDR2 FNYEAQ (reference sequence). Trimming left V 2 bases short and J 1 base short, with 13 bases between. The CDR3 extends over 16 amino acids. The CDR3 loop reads CASSLTASGGTDTQYF. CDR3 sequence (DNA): TGTGCCAGCAGCTTAACGGCGAGCGGAGGCACAGATACGCAGTATTTT.

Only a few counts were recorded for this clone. The CDR3 reads CASSLKTGRNTEAFF. The CDR3 DNA reads TGTGCCAGCAGTTTAAAGACAGGGCGGAACACTGAAGCTTTCTTT. The gene calls are TRBV28 and TRBJ1-1; TRBD1 agrees at 7 bases. This CDR3 has 15 residues. Losses at the gene ends were 2 bases for V and 1 base for J; bases not matched to a gene: 4. Germline V gene data show CDR1 as MDHEN and CDR2 as SYDVKM.

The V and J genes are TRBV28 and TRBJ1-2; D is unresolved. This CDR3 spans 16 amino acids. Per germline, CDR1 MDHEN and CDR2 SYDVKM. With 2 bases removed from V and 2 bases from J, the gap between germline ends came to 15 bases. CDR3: CASSLSGRMENYGYTF. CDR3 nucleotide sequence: TGTGCCAGCAGTTTAAGTGGGCGAATGGAAAACTATGGCTACACCTTC.

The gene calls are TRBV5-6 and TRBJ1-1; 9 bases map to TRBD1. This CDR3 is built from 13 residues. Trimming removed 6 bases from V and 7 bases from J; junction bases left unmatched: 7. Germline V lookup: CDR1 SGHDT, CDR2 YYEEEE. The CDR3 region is CASNMDRGLEAFF. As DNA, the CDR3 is TGTGCCAGCAACATGGACAGGGGCCTTGAAGCTTTCTTT.

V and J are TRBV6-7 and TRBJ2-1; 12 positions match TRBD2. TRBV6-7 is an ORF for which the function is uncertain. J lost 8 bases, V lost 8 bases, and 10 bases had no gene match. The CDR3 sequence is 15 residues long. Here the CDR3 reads CASRVPGLAGDEQFF. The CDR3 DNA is TGTGCCAGCCGAGTACCGGGACTAGCGGGTGATGAGCAGTTCTTC.

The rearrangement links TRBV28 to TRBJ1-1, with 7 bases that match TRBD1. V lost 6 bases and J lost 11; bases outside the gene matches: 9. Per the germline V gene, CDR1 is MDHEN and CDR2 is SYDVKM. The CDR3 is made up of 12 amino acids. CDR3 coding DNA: TGTGCCAGCAGACCACGACAGGGTAGGGCTTTCTTT. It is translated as CASRPRQGRAFF.

The CDR3 sequence: CASTGTGTVGYGYTF. CDR3 nucleotide sequence: TGTGCCAGCACAGGGACAGGGACCGTTGGCTATGGCTACACCTTC. V usage is TRBV6-1 and J usage is TRBJ1-2, with 9 bases lining up with TRBD1. Losses at the gene ends were 7 bases for V and 4 bases for J; bases not matched to a gene: 10. There are 15 residues in the CDR3. Germline V gene sequence: CDR1 MNHNS, CDR2 SASEGT.